Listed below are T cell receptor beta chains from one sample, sequenced in a study of blood T cell repertoires in COVID-19. Repertoires were generated with immunoSEQ multiplex PCR, while TCRdb's copy carries only in-frame clones and drops some. The sample includes 250,000 to 350,000 clones, about 93% seen only once; the top ten take roughly 1.1%. The sequencing input was PBMCs or T cells enriched from blood (not recorded which). Receptors were obtained from a woman in her twenties or thirties who had recovered from COVID-19. The CDR3 runs from the conserved cysteine through the conserved F or W. The D gene is left open where the match is weak. Size is omitted from some rows. Given values are once, few, many or a class for expanded clones.

clone_size j_call v_call cdr3_length d_call cdr3_aa cdr3_nt
. TRBJ1-4 TRBV7-6 12 . CASSPSNEKLFF TGTGCCAGCAGCCCGAGTAATGAAAAACTGTTTTTT
once TRBJ2-6 TRBV6-2/TRBV6-3 15 . CASSYSNSGANVLTF TGTGCCAGCAGTTACTCGAACTCCGGGGCCAACGTCCTGACTTTC
. TRBJ2-1 TRBV7-9 15 . CASSLQSYSYNEQFF TGTGCCAGCAGCTTACAATCCTACTCCTACAATGAGCAGTTCTTC
once TRBJ2-3 TRBV11-2 15 TRBD2 CASSLLAGGGDTQYF TGTGCCAGCAGCTTACTAGCGGGAGGAGGAGATACGCAGTATTTT
. TRBJ1-1 TRBV7-9 12 . CASSPGYTEAFF TGTGCCAGCAGCCCAGGGTATACTGAAGCTTTCTTT
. TRBJ1-5 TRBV10-3 13 . CAISESTGQPQHF TGTGCCATCAGTGAGTCGACGGGACAGCCCCAGCATTTT
. TRBJ1-1 TRBV6-5 12 . CASSYPGAEAFF TGTGCCAGCAGTTACCCGGGAGCTGAAGCTTTCTTT
few TRBJ1-6 TRBV5-1 16 TRBD1 CASSLMTGEHNSPLHF TGCGCCAGCAGCCTAATGACAGGGGAACATAATTCACCCCTCCACTTT
. TRBJ1-3 TRBV21-1 18 . CASSKRADRDPSGNTIYF TGTGCCAGCAGCAAAAGGGCGGACAGGGATCCCTCTGGAAACACCATATATTTT
. TRBJ2-7 TRBV4-1 13 . CASSQVQGYEQYF TGCGCCAGCAGCCAAGTGCAGGGTTACGAGCAGTACTTC
. TRBJ1-6 TRBV18 15 TRBD1 CASSPSTGNNSPLHF TGTGCCAGCTCACCCTCGACAGGGAATAATTCACCCCTCCACTTT
. TRBJ2-7 TRBV29-1 15 . CSAIKRQGSSYEQYF TGCAGCGCAATCAAAAGGCAGGGGTCTTCCTACGAGCAGTACTTC
once TRBJ2-2 TRBV19 16 TRBD2 CASNDGLAGGNGELFF TGTGCCTCAAACGACGGACTAGCGGGAGGAAACGGGGAGCTGTTTTTT
. TRBJ2-7 TRBV11-2 13 TRBD2 CASSLERGVEQYF TGTGCCAGCAGCTTAGAGCGGGGGGTCGAGCAGTACTTC
. TRBJ1-6 TRBV9 15 . CASREPGVYNSPLHF TGTGCCAGCAGAGAGCCGGGGGTCTATAATTCACCCCTCCACTTT
. TRBJ2-5 TRBV7-6 11 . CASSVEETQYF TGTGCCAGCAGCGTCGAAGAGACCCAGTACTTC
. TRBJ2-7 TRBV5-1 16 TRBD2 CASSVRSGTSSYEQYF TGCGCCAGCAGCGTCCGTAGCGGGACGAGCTCCTACGAGCAGTACTTC
once TRBJ2-1 TRBV12-3/TRBV12-4 13 . CASSWTNYNEQFF TGTGCCAGCAGTTGGACTAATTACAATGAGCAGTTCTTC
. TRBJ2-7 TRBV12-5 12 . CASGPGSYEQYF TGTGCTAGTGGTCCAGGGTCCTACGAGCAGTACTTC
. TRBJ2-7 TRBV18 16 TRBD2 CASSPASGSLGYEQYF TGTGCCAGCTCACCAGCTAGCGGGAGCTTAGGGTACGAGCAGTACTTC
few TRBJ1-2 TRBV6-5 12 . CASSTGLSGYTF TGTGCCAGCAGTACAGGGTTAAGCGGCTACACCTTC
once TRBJ1-3 TRBV19 15 TRBD1 CASNRGTGVRDTIYF TGTGCCAGTAACCGCGGGACAGGGGTTCGGGACACCATATATTTT
. TRBJ2-7 TRBV7-8 14 TRBD1 CASSVRDSSYEQYF TGTGCCAGCAGCGTAAGGGACAGCTCCTACGAGCAGTACTTC
. TRBJ1-1 TRBV18 17 TRBD1 CASSPLAQGATNTEAFF TGTGCCAGCTCACCACTCGCGCAGGGGGCCACGAACACTGAAGCTTTCTTT
. TRBJ1-2 TRBV10-3 21 . CAISDIVGGAIRDVSNYGYTF TGTGCCATCAGTGATATAGTGGGGGGGGCGATTCGTGACGTCAGTAACTATGGCTACACCTTC
. TRBJ2-3 TRBV6-1 16 TRBD2 CASSAGLAPTTDTQYF TGTGCCAGCAGTGCTGGACTAGCACCTACCACAGATACGCAGTATTTT